This T cell receptor beta chain was recovered during a study of T cells in tumors after PD-1 blockade. Whole-study context: No patient had prior checkpoint blockade, systemic immunosuppression, or radiotherapy within 4 weeks. During anti-PD-1 treatment, some patients continued daily vismodegib 150 mg. Mean per blood sample: 113,528 templates (about 24,679-260,000), around 34,000 unique clonotypes.

Only in-frame clones appear in the TCRdb table, and some are missing; sequencing was by immunoSEQ multiplex PCR. This sample yields roughly 47,000 clones, of which just under 80% are seen a single time; 15% to 20% belongs to the top ten. The sequence was obtained from a human donor with basal cell carcinoma. The starting material was PBMCs, obtained before anti-PD-1 treatment.

DNA for the CDR3: TGTGCCAGCAGCTTGGTATGGCGCGGCCGGACTCCTCATGAGCAGTTCTTC. Protein: CASSLVWRGRTPHEQFF. The chain is built from TRBV5-5 and TRBJ2-1; D is perhaps TRBD2 (5 bases). The CDR3 covers 17 residues. Per germline, CDR1 SGHKS and CDR2 YYEKEE (reference sequence). Trimming cost V 0 bases and J 8 bases, with 21 bases left between them. The full variable domain, in which reference TRBV5-5 and TRBJ2-1 provide the parts outside the CDR3, is DAGVTQSPTHLIKTRGQQVTLRCSPISGHKSVSWYQQVLGQGPQFIFQYYEKEERGRGNFPDRFSARQFPNYSSELNVNALLLGDSALYLCASSLVWRGRTPHEQFFGPGTRLTVL.